These T cell receptor beta chains were read from a single sample in a study of OX40 agonist ivuxolimab in advanced cancers. Only in-frame clones appear in the TCRdb table, and some are missing; sequencing was by immunoSEQ multiplex PCR. The sample yields under 55,000 clones, roughly 80% seen once. Sample: CD4+ or CD8+ T cells sorted from blood, taken in a trial of the OX40 agonist ivuxolimab. The receptors were gathered from an adult with an advanced solid tumor such as melanoma, head and neck, liver or kidney cancer. The CDR3 runs from the conserved cysteine through the conserved F or W. Fields, in order: clone size, V gene, J gene, CDR3 length, D gene, CDR3 DNA, CDR3 protein. A D gene is named only where the DNA matches it firmly. Clone sizes are given selectively: once, few, many, or a class where the clone is expanded.

abundance: NA; v_gene: TRBV28; j_gene: TRBJ2-7; len: 15; d_gene: TRBD2; CDR3nt: TGTGCCAGCAGCTATAGCGGGCAGGCCCTGGACGAGCAGTACTTC; CDR3aa: CASSYSGQALDEQYF
abundance: NA; v_gene: TRBV5-5; j_gene: TRBJ2-5; len: 15; d_gene: TRBD2; CDR3nt: TGTGCCAGCAAATGGAGCGGGACGGGGCAAGAGACCCAGTACTTC; CDR3aa: CASKWSGTGQETQYF
abundance: NA; v_gene: TRBV6-6; j_gene: TRBJ2-2; len: 13; d_gene: NA; CDR3nt: TGTGCCACCCGGGACAAGAACACCGGGGAGCTGTTTTTT; CDR3aa: CATRDKNTGELFF
abundance: NA; v_gene: TRBV11-1; j_gene: TRBJ2-3; len: 18; d_gene: TRBD1; CDR3nt: TGTGCCAGCAGCTCCCAAAGAAGGAGGACAGGGGGCTTTGATACGCAGTATTTT; CDR3aa: CASSSQRRRTGGFDTQYF
abundance: NA; v_gene: TRBV5-1; j_gene: TRBJ1-1; len: 15; d_gene: NA; CDR3nt: TGCGCCAGCAGCTTGGCGCTGGGTGGGTACACTGAAGCTTTCTTT; CDR3aa: CASSLALGGYTEAFF
abundance: NA; v_gene: TRBV30; j_gene: TRBJ2-1; len: 11; d_gene: NA; CDR3nt: TGTGCCTGGAAAGGGAACCATGAGCAGTTCTTC; CDR3aa: CAWKGNHEQFF
abundance: NA; v_gene: TRBV6-1; j_gene: TRBJ2-2; len: 14; d_gene: NA; CDR3nt: TGTGCCACCTCCTGGAGGTCGAACACCGGGGAGCTGTTTTTT; CDR3aa: CATSWRSNTGELFF
abundance: NA; v_gene: TRBV9; j_gene: TRBJ2-3; len: 14; d_gene: NA; CDR3nt: TGTGCCAGCAGCGCCCACTCTAGCACAGATACGCAGTATTTT; CDR3aa: CASSAHSSTDTQYF
abundance: NA; v_gene: TRBV2; j_gene: TRBJ1-2; len: 13; d_gene: TRBD1; CDR3nt: TGTGCCAGCAGGACAACAGGGGACTATGGCTACACCTTC; CDR3aa: CASRTTGDYGYTF
abundance: NA; v_gene: TRBV10-3; j_gene: TRBJ1-1; len: 14; d_gene: NA; CDR3nt: TGTGCCATCAGTCCCTCGGGGGGGAACACTGAAGCTTTCTTT; CDR3aa: CAISPSGGNTEAFF
abundance: few; v_gene: TRBV7-6; j_gene: TRBJ2-2; len: 12; d_gene: NA; CDR3nt: TGTGCCAGCAGCTTAGATCTCGGGGAGCTGTTTTTT; CDR3aa: CASSLDLGELFF
abundance: few; v_gene: TRBV10-3; j_gene: TRBJ2-7; len: 14; d_gene: TRBD1; CDR3nt: TGTGCCATCAGTGAGAGACAGGGCCTCCACGAGCAGTACTTC; CDR3aa: CAISERQGLHEQYF
abundance: few; v_gene: TRBV7-2; j_gene: TRBJ2-3; len: 15; d_gene: TRBD1; CDR3nt: TGTGCCAGCAGCCGGACCGGGACAGCGGCAGATACGCAGTATTTT; CDR3aa: CASSRTGTAADTQYF
abundance: NA; v_gene: TRBV18; j_gene: TRBJ1-1; len: 14; d_gene: NA; CDR3nt: TGTGCCAGCTCACCAGTCCTCGGTTACGGTGAAGCTTTCTTT; CDR3aa: CASSPVLGYGEAFF
abundance: NA; v_gene: TRBV5-5; j_gene: TRBJ1-4; len: 14; d_gene: NA; CDR3nt: TGTGCCAGCAGCTTTGGGGTGGGGAATGAAAAACTGTTTTTT; CDR3aa: CASSFGVGNEKLFF
abundance: few; v_gene: TRBV30; j_gene: TRBJ2-7; len: 15; d_gene: NA; CDR3nt: TGTGCCTGGAGTCGAATAGGAGGGTCCTCCTACGAGCAGTACTTC; CDR3aa: CAWSRIGGSSYEQYF
abundance: NA; v_gene: TRBV15; j_gene: TRBJ2-1; len: 17; d_gene: NA; CDR3nt: TGTGCCACCAGCAGAGATTTGAGGGTCGCTCCTACAAATGAGCAGTTCTTC; CDR3aa: CATSRDLRVAPTNEQFF
abundance: NA; v_gene: TRBV18; j_gene: TRBJ1-2; len: 15; d_gene: TRBD1; CDR3nt: TGTGCCAGCTCACGACCGACAGGGGGCGCGGGCGGCTACACCTTC; CDR3aa: CASSRPTGGAGGYTF
abundance: once; v_gene: TRBV28; j_gene: TRBJ2-7; len: 14; d_gene: TRBD1; CDR3nt: TGTGCCAGCAGAGATCCGGGACAGCTCCGCGAGCAGTACTTC; CDR3aa: CASRDPGQLREQYF
abundance: NA; v_gene: TRBV11-2; j_gene: TRBJ2-5; len: 15; d_gene: NA; CDR3nt: TGTGCCAGCAGCCAAGGCGCTCTACGGGGAGAGACCCAGTACTTC; CDR3aa: CASSQGALRGETQYF
abundance: NA; v_gene: TRBV6-1; j_gene: TRBJ2-7; len: 16; d_gene: TRBD1; CDR3nt: TGTGCCAGCAGTGGCGCCCGGGGGACAGGGGTCTACGAGCAGTACTTC; CDR3aa: CASSGARGTGVYEQYF
abundance: few; v_gene: TRBV7-3; j_gene: TRBJ1-2; len: 15; d_gene: TRBD1; CDR3nt: TGTGCCAGCAGCCCCGGGACAGGGGGAAACTATGGCTACACCTTC; CDR3aa: CASSPGTGGNYGYTF
abundance: NA; v_gene: TRBV25-1; j_gene: TRBJ1-2; len: 12; d_gene: NA; CDR3nt: TGTGCCAGCAGTGGGACTAACTATGGCTACACCTTC; CDR3aa: CASSGTNYGYTF
abundance: few; v_gene: TRBV9; j_gene: TRBJ1-5; len: 14; d_gene: NA; CDR3nt: TGTGCCAGCAGCGTGTTTGGAGGGGGTGAACCCCAGCATTTT; CDR3aa: CASSVFGGGEPQHF
abundance: once; v_gene: TRBV6-1; j_gene: TRBJ1-2; len: 14; d_gene: NA; CDR3nt: TGTGCCAGCAGTGAAAATCAGGGGTATGGGGGCTACACCTTC; CDR3aa: CASSENQGYGGYTF
abundance: NA; v_gene: TRBV5-4; j_gene: TRBJ2-1; len: 12; d_gene: NA; CDR3nt: TGTGCCAGCAGCTCAGGGTACAATGAGCAGTTCTTC; CDR3aa: CASSSGYNEQFF
abundance: few; v_gene: TRBV27; j_gene: TRBJ2-7; len: 15; d_gene: TRBD2; CDR3nt: TGTGCCAGCAGAGTACTAGCGGGAGGGCCGGGTGAGCAGTACTTC; CDR3aa: CASRVLAGGPGEQYF
abundance: NA; v_gene: TRBV6-1; j_gene: TRBJ2-5; len: 15; d_gene: TRBD1; CDR3nt: TGTGCCAGCAGTGGGCAGGGGGCCCAATCCGAGACCCAGTACTTC; CDR3aa: CASSGQGAQSETQYF
abundance: NA; v_gene: TRBV2; j_gene: TRBJ1-5; len: 14; d_gene: NA; CDR3nt: TGTGCCAGCAGTGTAGGACCACCACATCAGCCCCAGCATTTT; CDR3aa: CASSVGPPHQPQHF
abundance: NA; v_gene: TRBV9; j_gene: TRBJ2-5; len: 15; d_gene: TRBD2; CDR3nt: TGTGCCAGCAGCGTTCTGAGCGGGCGGGGGGAAGCCCAGTACTTC; CDR3aa: CASSVLSGRGEAQYF
abundance: NA; v_gene: TRBV18; j_gene: TRBJ2-3; len: 13; d_gene: NA; CDR3nt: TGTGCCAGCTCACCGAAGGTGCCAGATACGCAGTATTTT; CDR3aa: CASSPKVPDTQYF
abundance: NA; v_gene: TRBV9; j_gene: TRBJ2-6; len: 18; d_gene: TRBD2; CDR3nt: TGTGCCAGCAGCCCCCGGGTAGCGGGGGGCTCTGGGGCCAACGTCCTGACTTTC; CDR3aa: CASSPRVAGGSGANVLTF
abundance: few; v_gene: TRBV5-8; j_gene: TRBJ2-5; len: 15; d_gene: NA; CDR3nt: TGTGCCAGCAGCTTGTTCGTTGGGTCAGAAGAGACCCAGTACTTC; CDR3aa: CASSLFVGSEETQYF
abundance: NA; v_gene: TRBV30; j_gene: TRBJ1-5; len: 14; d_gene: NA; CDR3nt: TGTGCCTGGAGTCCTATTGGGGGCCATCAGCCCCAGCATTTT; CDR3aa: CAWSPIGGHQPQHF
abundance: NA; v_gene: TRBV7-9; j_gene: TRBJ2-7; len: 14; d_gene: NA; CDR3nt: TGTGCCAGCAGCAAAGAAACAGTCTCCTACGAGCAGTACTTC; CDR3aa: CASSKETVSYEQYF
abundance: NA; v_gene: TRBV14; j_gene: TRBJ2-4; len: 14; d_gene: NA; CDR3nt: TGTGCCAGCAGCCCAAAGGGGTCCGTCAACATTCAGTACTTC; CDR3aa: CASSPKGSVNIQYF
abundance: NA; v_gene: TRBV5-1; j_gene: TRBJ2-5; len: 15; d_gene: NA; CDR3nt: TGCGCCAGCAGCTTGGCTACAAAAGATGGGGAGACCCAGTACTTC; CDR3aa: CASSLATKDGETQYF
abundance: NA; v_gene: TRBV6-1; j_gene: TRBJ2-5; len: 15; d_gene: NA; CDR3nt: TGTGCCAGCAGTGAATGGGGGGGGCTCGGGGAGACCCAGTACTTC; CDR3aa: CASSEWGGLGETQYF
abundance: NA; v_gene: TRBV5-6; j_gene: TRBJ2-5; len: 17; d_gene: TRBD2; CDR3nt: TGTGCCAGCAGTCTCGTTACCTTAGCGGGAGGGGCGGAGACCCAGTACTTC; CDR3aa: CASSLVTLAGGAETQYF
abundance: NA; v_gene: TRBV5-1; j_gene: TRBJ2-7; len: 14; d_gene: NA; CDR3nt: TGCGCCAGCAGCTTCCCAGATCAGTCCTACGAGCAGTACTTC; CDR3aa: CASSFPDQSYEQYF
abundance: NA; v_gene: TRBV11-1; j_gene: TRBJ2-3; len: 15; d_gene: TRBD2; CDR3nt: TGTGCCAGCAGCTTAGCTAGCGGGAACACAGATACGCAGTATTTT; CDR3aa: CASSLASGNTDTQYF
abundance: NA; v_gene: TRBV30; j_gene: TRBJ1-5; len: 13; d_gene: NA; CDR3nt: TGTGCCTGGAGAAACAGAGGCGATCAGCCCCAGCATTTT; CDR3aa: CAWRNRGDQPQHF
abundance: few; v_gene: TRBV19; j_gene: TRBJ1-2; len: 15; d_gene: NA; CDR3nt: TGTGCCAGTAGTATAGGGGAGTATCCTAACTATGGCTACACCTTC; CDR3aa: CASSIGEYPNYGYTF
abundance: NA; v_gene: TRBV9; j_gene: TRBJ2-1; len: 15; d_gene: NA; CDR3nt: TGTGCCAGCAGCGTTTCGGGGCTCCTCTACAATGAGCAGTTCTTC; CDR3aa: CASSVSGLLYNEQFF
abundance: NA; v_gene: TRBV6-1; j_gene: TRBJ2-5; len: 11; d_gene: NA; CDR3nt: TGTGCCAGCACTCCTCAAGAGACCCAGTACTTC; CDR3aa: CASTPQETQYF
abundance: few; v_gene: TRBV9; j_gene: TRBJ2-3; len: 15; d_gene: TRBD1; CDR3nt: TGTGCCAGCAGCGTTCGGCAGGGGGCAACAGATACGCAGTATTTT; CDR3aa: CASSVRQGATDTQYF
abundance: NA; v_gene: TRBV28; j_gene: TRBJ2-1; len: 12; d_gene: NA; CDR3nt: TGTGCCAGTGGTGATACCTACAATGAGCAGTTCTTC; CDR3aa: CASGDTYNEQFF
abundance: NA; v_gene: TRBV6-1; j_gene: TRBJ2-7; len: 16; d_gene: TRBD2; CDR3nt: TGTGCCAGCAGTGTTTCCTTAGCGGGAGGGCCCGACGAGCAGTACTTC; CDR3aa: CASSVSLAGGPDEQYF
abundance: NA; v_gene: TRBV14; j_gene: TRBJ2-1; len: 16; d_gene: NA; CDR3nt: TGTGCCAGCAGCCAGAAACAGGAGGGCTTTTTTAAGGGGCAGTTCTTC; CDR3aa: CASSQKQEGFFKGQFF
abundance: medium-sized; v_gene: TRBV6-5; j_gene: TRBJ2-3; len: 11; d_gene: NA; CDR3nt: TGTGCCAGCAGGACCACAGATACGCAGTATTTT; CDR3aa: CASRTTDTQYF
abundance: few; v_gene: TRBV7-9; j_gene: TRBJ1-2; len: 17; d_gene: TRBD1; CDR3nt: TGTGCCAGCAGCTTAGGTCCCGGACAGGGAATCAACTATGGCTACACCTTC; CDR3aa: CASSLGPGQGINYGYTF
abundance: NA; v_gene: TRBV28; j_gene: TRBJ2-1; len: 16; d_gene: NA; CDR3nt: TGTGCCAGCAGTTCCATGACCCCCAACAGCTACAATGAGCAGTTCTTC; CDR3aa: CASSSMTPNSYNEQFF
abundance: NA; v_gene: TRBV19; j_gene: TRBJ2-5; len: 12; d_gene: TRBD1; CDR3nt: TGTGCCAGTCGACGGGACAGCCAGACCCAGTACTTC; CDR3aa: CASRRDSQTQYF